Given below is one T cell receptor (beta chain) in context. The sample belongs to a study of blood T cell repertoires in COVID-19. The table came from immunoSEQ multiplex PCR; TCRdb's copy has only in-frame clones and leaves some out. The table includes approximately 170,000 clones, approximately 84% detected once. V was pared by 3 bases and J by 6 bases, with 4 bases of the junction left unmatched. From germline, CDR1 is SEHNR and CDR2 FQNEAQ (reference sequence). This CDR3 comprises 14 residues. Grouping used clinical history reported by participants in a survey and questionnaire. Symptom resolution, clearance, or two negative PCRs marked the recovered donors of Cohort 3.

The chain has TRBV7-9 and TRBJ2-3; 9 positions match TRBD2. This receptor was identified in a man aged 45-65 years who had recovered from COVID-19. Sequenced sample: PBMCs or T cells enriched from blood (not recorded which). In DNA form, the CDR3 reads TGTGCCAGCAGCTTGCGGGGGGGCGTCGATACGCAGTATTTT. Its translation: CASSLRGGVDTQYF.